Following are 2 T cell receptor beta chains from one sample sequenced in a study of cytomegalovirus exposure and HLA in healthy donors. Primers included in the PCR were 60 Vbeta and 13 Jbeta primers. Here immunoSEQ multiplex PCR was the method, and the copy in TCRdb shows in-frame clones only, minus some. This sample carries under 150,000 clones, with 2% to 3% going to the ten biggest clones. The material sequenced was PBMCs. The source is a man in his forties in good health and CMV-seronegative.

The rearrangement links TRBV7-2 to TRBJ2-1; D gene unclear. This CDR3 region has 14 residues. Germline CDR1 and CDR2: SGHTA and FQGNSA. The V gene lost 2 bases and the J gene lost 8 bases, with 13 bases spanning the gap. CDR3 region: CASSLLSGGYEQFF. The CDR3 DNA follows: TGTGCCAGCAGCTTACTCTCAGGTGGTTATGAGCAGTTCTTC. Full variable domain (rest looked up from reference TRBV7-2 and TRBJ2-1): GAGVSQSPSNKVTEKGKDVELRCDPISGHTALYWYRQSLGQGLEFLIYFQGNSAPDKSGLPSDRFSAERTGGSVSTLTIQRTQQEDSAVYLCASSLLSGGYEQFFGPGTRLTVL.

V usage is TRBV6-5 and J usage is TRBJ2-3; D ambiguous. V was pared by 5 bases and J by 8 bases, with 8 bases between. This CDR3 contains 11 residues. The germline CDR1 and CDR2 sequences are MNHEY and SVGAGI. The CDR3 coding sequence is TGTGCCAGCAGTACCCCGGGTACGCAGTATTTT. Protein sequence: CASSTPGTQYF.